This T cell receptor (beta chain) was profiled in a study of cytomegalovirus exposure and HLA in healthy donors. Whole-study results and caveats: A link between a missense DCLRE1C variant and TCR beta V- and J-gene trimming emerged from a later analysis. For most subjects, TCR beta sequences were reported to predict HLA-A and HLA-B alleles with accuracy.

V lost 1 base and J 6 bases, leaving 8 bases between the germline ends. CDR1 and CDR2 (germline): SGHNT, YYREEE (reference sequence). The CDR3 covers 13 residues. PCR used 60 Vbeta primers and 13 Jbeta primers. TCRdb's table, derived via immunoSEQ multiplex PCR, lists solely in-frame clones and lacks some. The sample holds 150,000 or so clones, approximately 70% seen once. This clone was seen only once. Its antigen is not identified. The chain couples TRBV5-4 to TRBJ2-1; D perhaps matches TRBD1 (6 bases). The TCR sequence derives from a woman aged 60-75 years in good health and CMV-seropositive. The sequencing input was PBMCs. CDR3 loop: CASSLIQGNEQFF. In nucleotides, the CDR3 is TGTGCCAGCAGCTTGATACAGGGCAATGAGCAGTTCTTC.